This T cell receptor beta chain was recovered during a study of T and B cells in COVID-19 patients. Germline V gives CDR1 MNHNS, CDR2 SASEGT. CDR3 size: 14 residues. Trimming pared 1 base from V and 3 bases from J, leaving 9 bases between. BIOMED2 TRB-A/B primer pools were used in multiplex TRB PCR. TCRdb independently ran MiXCR on the multiplex PCR reads; one entry per CDR3 protein. The sample shows about 3,000 distinct CDR3 sequences, 28% of them seen only once. From blood, roughly 250-500 ng of genomic DNA served as TRB template. The sample consisted of blood. The TCR comes from a human donor with active COVID-19. The donor label of this sample is uncertain. The chain links TRBV6-1 to TRBJ1-1; D uncertain. As DNA, the CDR3 is TGTGCCAGCAGTGAAGACACAGTGGACACTGAAGCTTTCTTT. It specifies CASSEDTVDTEAFF.